Listed here are 12 T cell receptor beta chains from one sample, sequenced in a study of shared clonotypes between healthy human individuals. Only CD45RO-negative cells positively selected for CCR7 counted as naive CD8 cells, so terminally differentiated effector memory CD45RA+ cells were excluded. Assay used: immunoSEQ multiplex PCR; TCRdb lists only in-frame clones, some missing. The sample yields millions of clones, 85% to 95% seen once. What was sequenced was naive CD8+ T cells from PBMCs. The receptors stem from a man younger than 35 in good health. Some clones in this sample may be carry-over from other donors' samples.

V usage is TRBV11-2 and J usage is TRBJ2-2; D gene ambiguous. From germline, CDR1 is SGHAT and CDR2 FQNNGV. Between the trimmed V and J ends, which lost 4 bases and 3 bases, there was a span of 6 bases. The CDR3 has 13 amino acids. CDR3 sequence (DNA): TGTGCCAGCAGCTACCCAGACACCGGGGAGCTGTTTTTT. It codes for CASSYPDTGELFF.

The chain employs TRBV27 and TRBJ1-1, with TRBD1 matching 8 bases. Germline V CDR1 and CDR2: MNHEY, SMNVEV (reference sequence). This CDR3 region has 15 residues. J lost 1 base, V lost 7 bases, and 8 bases had no gene match. CDR3 bases: TGTGCCAGCACCTGGGCAGGGGGCTCGAACACTGAAGCTTTCTTT. Translated, it gives CASTWAGGSNTEAFF.

This rearrangement joins TRBV30 to TRBJ1-1; 9 bases fit TRBD1. The CDR3 extends over 12 amino acids. V gave up 8 bases and J gave up 7 bases; unmatched junction bases: 8. Germline CDR1 and CDR2: GTSNPN and SVGIG (reference sequence). CDR3 amino acids: CAGTGRFREAFF. As DNA, the CDR3 is TGTGCCGGGACAGGGAGATTCCGTGAAGCTTTCTTT.

The count of this clone is one. This sequence joins TRBV7-3 and TRBJ2-3; 10 bases are a match to TRBD2. The CDR3 length is 15 residues. Germline V lookup: CDR1 SGHTA, CDR2 FQGTGA. Germline trimming cut 5 bases from V and 4 bases from J; bases unmatched to any gene: 6. CDR3 in amino acids: CASSRLAGVADTQYF. CDR3 nucleotide sequence: TGTGCCAGCAGCCGGCTAGCGGGAGTAGCAGATACGCAGTATTTT.

This sequence joins TRBV4-1 and TRBJ1-1; TRBD1 matches at 7 bases. CDR3 length: 14 amino acids. V lost 1 base, J lost 3 bases, and 2 bases stayed unmatched. The V gene's germline CDR1 is MGHRA and CDR2 YSYEKL. In DNA, the CDR3 is TGCGCCAGCAGCCAAGGACAGGGACACACTGAAGCTTTCTTT. The encoded protein is CASSQGQGHTEAFF.

This clone was recorded once. The gene calls are TRBV14 and TRBJ2-7, with D perhaps TRBD1 (5 bases). V lost 0 bases, J lost 6 bases, and 12 bases lay in between. The CDR3 length is 14 residues. The germline V gene has CDR1 SGHDN and CDR2 FVKESK. The chain's CDR3 is CASSQDDSPPEQYF. DNA for the CDR3: TGTGCCAGCAGCCAAGATGACAGTCCTCCCGAGCAGTACTTC.

This rearrangement joins TRBV7-9 to TRBJ1-5, with no clear D. V gave up 1 base and J gave up 8 bases, with 6 bases separating them. CDR1 SEHNR and CDR2 FQNEAQ come from the germline V gene (reference sequence). This CDR3 comprises 12 residues. The CDR3 here is CASSLDREPQHF. CDR3 DNA: TGTGCCAGCAGCTTAGATCGGGAGCCCCAGCATTTT. Filled out from reference TRBV7-9 and TRBJ1-5, the complete variable domain reads DTGVSQNPRHKITKRGQNVTFRCDPISEHNRLYWYRQTLGQGPEFLTYFQNEAQLEKSRLLSDRFSAERPKGSFSTLEIQRTEQGDSAMYLCASSLDREPQHFGDGTRLSIL.

This clone was counted a few times. CDR3 sequence: CASSSPTGRIEAFF. The DNA of the CDR3 is TGTGCCAGCAGTTCGCCGACAGGGAGGATTGAAGCTTTCTTT. The chain carries TRBV27 and TRBJ1-1, with 7 bases that match TRBD1. The junction had 9 bases not matched to a gene; V was cut back by 4 bases and J by 7 bases. Germline V gives CDR1 MNHEY, CDR2 SMNVEV (reference sequence). The CDR3 runs 14 residues.

The chain joins TRBV27 to TRBJ2-2, with 8 bases that match TRBD1. V was pared by 6 bases and J by 7 bases, with 7 bases of the junction left unmatched. CDR1 is MNHEY and CDR2 is SMNVEV in the germline V gene (reference sequence). This CDR3 comprises 14 residues. The CDR3 region is CASRDRVGYGELFF. DNA of the CDR3: TGTGCCAGCAGGGACAGGGTTGGCTACGGGGAGCTGTTTTTT.

This chain uses TRBV4-2 with TRBJ1-1; TRBD1 is a possible D gene (6 bases). Germline values: CDR1 LGHNA, CDR2 YNFKEQ. The CDR3 runs 14 residues. V lost 4 bases to trimming and J lost 4 bases, with 13 bases between them. The CDR3 coding sequence is TGTGCCAGCAGCCCTACAGGGAGAGGCACTGAAGCTTTCTTT. This encodes CASSPTGRGTEAFF.

J is TRBJ2-1 and V is TRBV10-3; D unresolved. The CDR3 has 17 residues. The V end was cut by 1 base, the J end by 2 bases, with 15 bases between. Germline V gene sequence: CDR1 ENHRY, CDR2 SYGVKD. CDR3 nucleotide sequence: TGTGCCATCAGTGAGTTAAACAAGGGTGGCGCCTACAATGAGCAGTTCTTC. This encodes CAISELNKGGAYNEQFF.

The CDR3 bases are TGCGCCAGCGGGCAATTCGCCGACCTCTACGAGCAGTACTTC. This translates into CASGQFADLYEQYF. This rearrangement joins TRBV10-2 to TRBJ2-7; D gene uncertain. Germline assignment: CDR1 WSHSY and CDR2 SAAADI. V gave up 8 bases and J gave up 3 bases, with 17 bases separating them. There are 14 residues in the CDR3.